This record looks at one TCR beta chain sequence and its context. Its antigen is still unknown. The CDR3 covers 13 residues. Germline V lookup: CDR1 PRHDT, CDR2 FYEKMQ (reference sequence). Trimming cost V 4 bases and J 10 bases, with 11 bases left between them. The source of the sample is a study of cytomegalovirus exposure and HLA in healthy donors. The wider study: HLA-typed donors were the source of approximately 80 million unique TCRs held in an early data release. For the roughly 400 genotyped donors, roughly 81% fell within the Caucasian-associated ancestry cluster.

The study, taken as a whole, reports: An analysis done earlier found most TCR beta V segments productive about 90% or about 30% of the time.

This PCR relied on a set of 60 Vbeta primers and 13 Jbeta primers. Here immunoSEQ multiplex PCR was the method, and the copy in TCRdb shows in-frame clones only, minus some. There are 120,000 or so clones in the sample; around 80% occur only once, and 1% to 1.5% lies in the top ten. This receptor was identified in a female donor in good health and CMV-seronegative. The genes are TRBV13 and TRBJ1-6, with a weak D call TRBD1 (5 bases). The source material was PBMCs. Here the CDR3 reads CASSSQGESPLHF. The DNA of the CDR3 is TGTGCCAGCAGCTCCCAAGGGGAATCACCCCTCCACTTT. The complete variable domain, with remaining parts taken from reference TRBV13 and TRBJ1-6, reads AAGVIQSPRHLIKEKRETATLKCYPIPRHDTVYWYQQGPGQDPQFLISFYEKMQSDKGSIPDRFSAQQFSDYHSELNMSSLELGDSALYFCASSSQGESPLHFGNGTRLTVT.